This T cell receptor (beta chain) stems from a study of blood T cells in healthy people across ages. For the second PCR, which ran for about 7 to 11 cycles, a sample-barcoded 5' primer and a J-beta primer mix were used. MiXCR, run by TCRdb on the 5' RACE reads, gives a single entry per CDR3 protein. Among some 640,000 distinct CDR3 sequences listed, roughly 30% were seen once. Comment on this clonotype: This could be a read error, since a much larger clone is one nucleotide away.

V shed 4 bases and J shed 1 base, with 14 bases lying between them. From germline, CDR1 is SGHRS and CDR2 YFSETQ. The CDR3 consists of 15 residues. This TCR was recovered from an elderly woman in good health. The sequenced sample consisted of blood. The V gene is TRBV5-1, the J gene TRBJ1-1; tentatively, D is TRBD1 (5 bases). In nucleotides, the CDR3 is TGCGCCAGCAGCATGTCCGGGGCGGCGAACACTGAAGCTTTCTTT. Its translation: CASSMSGAANTEAFF.